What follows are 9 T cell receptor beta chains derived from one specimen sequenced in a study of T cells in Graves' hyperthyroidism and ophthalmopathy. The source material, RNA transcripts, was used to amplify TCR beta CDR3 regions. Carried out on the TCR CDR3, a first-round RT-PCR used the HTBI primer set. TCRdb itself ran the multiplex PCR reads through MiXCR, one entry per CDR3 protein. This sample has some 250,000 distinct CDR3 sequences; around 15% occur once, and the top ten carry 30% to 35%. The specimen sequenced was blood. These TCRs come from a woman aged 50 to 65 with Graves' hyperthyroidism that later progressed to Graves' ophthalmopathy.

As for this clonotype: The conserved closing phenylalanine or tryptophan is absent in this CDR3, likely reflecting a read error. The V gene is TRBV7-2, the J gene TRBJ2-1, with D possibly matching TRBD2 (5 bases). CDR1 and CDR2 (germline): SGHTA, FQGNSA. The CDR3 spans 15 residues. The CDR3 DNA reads TGTGCCAGTAGCTTACTTTACGGGATGTACAATGAGCAGTTCTCC. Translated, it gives CASSLLYGMYNEQFS.

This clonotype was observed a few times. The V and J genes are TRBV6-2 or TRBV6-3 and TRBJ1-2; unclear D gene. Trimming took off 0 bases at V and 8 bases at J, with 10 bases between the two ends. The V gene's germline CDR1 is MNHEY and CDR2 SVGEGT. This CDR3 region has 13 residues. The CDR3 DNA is TGTGCCAGCAGTTACTCGAAGATTGGAGGCTACACCTTC. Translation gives CASSYSKIGGYTF.

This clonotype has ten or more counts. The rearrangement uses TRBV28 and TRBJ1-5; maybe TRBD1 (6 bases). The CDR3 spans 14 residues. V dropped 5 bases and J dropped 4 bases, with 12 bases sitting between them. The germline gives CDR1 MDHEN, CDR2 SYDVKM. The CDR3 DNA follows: TGTGCCAGCAGTGCCCGAGGGGGGAATCAGCCCCAGCATTTT. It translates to CASSARGGNQPQHF.

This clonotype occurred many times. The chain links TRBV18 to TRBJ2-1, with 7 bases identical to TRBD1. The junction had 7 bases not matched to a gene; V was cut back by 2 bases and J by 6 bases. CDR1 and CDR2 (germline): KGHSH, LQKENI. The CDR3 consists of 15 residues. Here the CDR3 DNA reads TGTGCCAGCTCACCAGGGTTGACAGGGAGCAATGAGCAGTTCTTC. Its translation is CASSPGLTGSNEQFF.

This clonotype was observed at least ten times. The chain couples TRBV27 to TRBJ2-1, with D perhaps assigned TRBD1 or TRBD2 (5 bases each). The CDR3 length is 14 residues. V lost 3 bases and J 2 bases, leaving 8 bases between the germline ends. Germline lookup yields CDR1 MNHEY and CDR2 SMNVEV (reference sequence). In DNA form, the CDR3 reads TGTGCCAGCAGTTTTGGGGGTACCTACAATGAGCAGTTCTTC. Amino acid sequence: CASSFGGTYNEQFF.

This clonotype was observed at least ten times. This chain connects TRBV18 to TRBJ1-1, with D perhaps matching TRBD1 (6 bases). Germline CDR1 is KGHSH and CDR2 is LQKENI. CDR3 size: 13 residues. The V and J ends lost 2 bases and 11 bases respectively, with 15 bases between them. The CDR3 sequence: CASSPRAGEGAFF. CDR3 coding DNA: TGTGCCAGCTCACCAAGGGCAGGGGAAGGCGCTTTCTTT.

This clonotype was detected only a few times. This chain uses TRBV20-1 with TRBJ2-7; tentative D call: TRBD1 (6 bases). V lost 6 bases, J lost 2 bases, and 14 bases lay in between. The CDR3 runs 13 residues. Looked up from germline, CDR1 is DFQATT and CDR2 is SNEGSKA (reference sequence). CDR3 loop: CSAADRRAYEQYF. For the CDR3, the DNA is TGCAGTGCCGCTGACAGGAGAGCCTACGAGCAGTACTTC.

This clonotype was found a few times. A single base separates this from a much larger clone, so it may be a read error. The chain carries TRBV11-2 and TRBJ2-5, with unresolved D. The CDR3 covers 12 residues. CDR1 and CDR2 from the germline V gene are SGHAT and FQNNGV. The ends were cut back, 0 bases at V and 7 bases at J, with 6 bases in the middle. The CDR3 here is CASSLDPRTQYF. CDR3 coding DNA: TGTGCCAGCAGCTTAGATCCAAGGACCCAGTACTTC.

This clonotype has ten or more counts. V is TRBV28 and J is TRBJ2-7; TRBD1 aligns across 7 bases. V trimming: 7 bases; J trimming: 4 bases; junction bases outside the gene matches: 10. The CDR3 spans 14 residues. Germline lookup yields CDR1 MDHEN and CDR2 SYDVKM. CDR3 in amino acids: CASNPSRGLYEQYF. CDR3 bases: TGTGCCAGCAACCCTTCAAGGGGGCTGTACGAGCAGTACTTC.